This TCR beta chain was captured by sequencing in a study of cytomegalovirus exposure and HLA in healthy donors. The study ran its PCR with 60 Vbeta and 13 Jbeta primers. Sequencing was performed with immunoSEQ multiplex PCR; in TCRdb, only in-frame clones are kept and a portion is missing. The sample carries some 200,000 clones, 80% to 85% recorded once. The CDR3 contains 15 residues. Germline assignment: CDR1 SGHDT and CDR2 YYEEEE. Trimming cost V 1 base and J 4 bases; bases outside gene matches: 4. The chain employs TRBV5-6 and TRBJ1-4; 7 bases are a match to TRBD1. This receptor was taken from a woman in her thirties or forties in good health and CMV-seronegative. The sequenced sample was PBMCs. CDR3 sequence reads: CASSLRTGVNEKLFF. Written as DNA, the CDR3 is TGTGCCAGCAGCTTGCGCACAGGGGTTAATGAAAAACTGTTTTTT.